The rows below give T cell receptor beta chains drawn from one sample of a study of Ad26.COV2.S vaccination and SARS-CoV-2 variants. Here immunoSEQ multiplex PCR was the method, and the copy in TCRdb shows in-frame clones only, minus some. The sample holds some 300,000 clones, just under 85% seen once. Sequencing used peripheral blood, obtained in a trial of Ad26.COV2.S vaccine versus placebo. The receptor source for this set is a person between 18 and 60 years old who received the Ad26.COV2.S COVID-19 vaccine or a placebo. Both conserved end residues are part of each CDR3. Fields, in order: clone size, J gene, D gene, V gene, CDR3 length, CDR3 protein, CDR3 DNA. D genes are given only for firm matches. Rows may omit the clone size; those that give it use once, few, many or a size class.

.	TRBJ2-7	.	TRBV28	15	CASTPPQRGGYEQYF	TGTGCCAGCACCCCCCCACAGCGAGGGGGATACGAGCAGTACTTC
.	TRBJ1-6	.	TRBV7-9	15	CASSLLSRADSPLHF	TGTGCCAGCAGCTTACTGTCCAGGGCGGATTCACCCCTCCACTTT
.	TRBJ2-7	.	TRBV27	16	CASSYSAGHLSYEQYF	TGTGCCAGCAGTTATAGCGCGGGACATCTCTCCTACGAGCAGTACTTC
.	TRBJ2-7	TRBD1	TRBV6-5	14	CASSLDRGTYEQYF	TGTGCCAGCAGTTTAGACAGGGGGACCTACGAGCAGTACTTC
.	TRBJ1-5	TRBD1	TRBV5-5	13	CARTGICHQPQHF	TGTGCCAGGACAGGGATATGTCATCAGCCCCAGCATTTT
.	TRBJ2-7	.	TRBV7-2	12	CASSLARYEQYF	TGTGCCAGCAGCCTCGCTAGATACGAGCAGTACTTC
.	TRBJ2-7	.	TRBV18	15	CASSPPRGRQDEQYF	TGTGCCAGCTCACCACCCAGGGGTCGTCAGGACGAGCAGTACTTC
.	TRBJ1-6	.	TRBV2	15	CASSDPAGGNSPLHF	TGTGCCAGCAGTGACCCGGCCGGCGGGAATTCACCCCTCCACTTT
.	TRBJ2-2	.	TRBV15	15	CATSRDKANTGELFF	TGTGCCACCAGCAGAGATAAGGCGAACACCGGGGAGCTGTTTTTT
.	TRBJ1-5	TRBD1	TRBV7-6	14	CASSPGQGNQPQHF	TGTGCCAGCAGCCCGGGACAGGGAAATCAGCCCCAGCATTTT
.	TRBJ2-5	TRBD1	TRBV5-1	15	CASSPIGGPKETQYF	TGCGCCAGCAGCCCGATAGGGGGCCCTAAAGAGACCCAGTACTTC
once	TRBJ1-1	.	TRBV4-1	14	CASSQVGLGRSAFF	TGCGCCAGCAGCCAAGTGGGGCTCGGAAGGAGTGCTTTCTTT
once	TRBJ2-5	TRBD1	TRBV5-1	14	CASSPGTDQETQYF	TGCGCCAGCAGCCCAGGGACAGATCAAGAGACCCAGTACTTC
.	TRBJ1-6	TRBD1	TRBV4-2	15	CASSQDSGGFSPLHF	TGTGCCAGCAGCCAAGATTCAGGGGGCTTTTCACCCCTCCACTTT
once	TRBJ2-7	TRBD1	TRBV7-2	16	CASSLMGQLVSYEQYF	TGTGCCAGCAGCTTAATGGGACAGCTGGTATCCTACGAGCAGTACTTC
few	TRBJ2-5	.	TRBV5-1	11	CASSLEQTQYF	TGCGCCAGCAGCTTGGAGCAGACCCAGTACTTC
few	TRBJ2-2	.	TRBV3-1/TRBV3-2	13	CATLQGRTGELFF	TGTGCCACCCTACAGGGTCGGACCGGGGAGCTGTTTTTT
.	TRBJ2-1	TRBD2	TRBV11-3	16	CASSLGLAGGQDEQFF	TGTGCCAGCAGCTTAGGGTTGGCGGGGGGGCAGGATGAGCAGTTCTTC
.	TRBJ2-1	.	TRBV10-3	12	CAISEFRNEQFF	TGTGCCATCAGTGAGTTCCGCAATGAGCAGTTCTTC
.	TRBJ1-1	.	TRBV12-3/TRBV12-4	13	CASSFGSDTEAFF	TGTGCCAGCAGTTTTGGCAGCGACACTGAAGCTTTCTTT
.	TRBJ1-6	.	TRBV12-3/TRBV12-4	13	CASSLGTRAPLHF	TGTGCCAGCAGTTTGGGCACTAGAGCCCCCCTCCACTTT
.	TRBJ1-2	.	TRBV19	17	CASSIPTRQAQFDGYTF	TGTGCCAGTAGTATTCCCACCCGACAAGCCCAGTTTGATGGCTACACCTTC
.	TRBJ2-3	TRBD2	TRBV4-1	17	CASSLSGLAASTDTQYF	TGCGCCAGCAGCCTATCCGGACTAGCGGCTAGCACAGATACGCAGTATTTT
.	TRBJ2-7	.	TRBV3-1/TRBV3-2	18	CASSQEYGRGPGFREQYF	TGTGCCAGCAGCCAAGAGTATGGTCGGGGGCCGGGTTTTAGGGAGCAGTACTTC
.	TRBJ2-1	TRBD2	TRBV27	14	CASRLAGGPNEQFF	TGTGCCAGCAGACTAGCGGGGGGGCCAAATGAGCAGTTCTTC